Below, 5 T cell receptor beta chains from the same sample are listed, as sequenced in a study of cytomegalovirus exposure and HLA in healthy donors. PCR used 60 Vbeta primers and 13 Jbeta primers. Repertoires were generated with immunoSEQ multiplex PCR, while TCRdb's copy carries only in-frame clones and drops some. The sample contains 80,000 to 95,000 clones, under 80% of which appear only once. Source material: PBMCs. These receptors originate from a woman aged 30 to 39 in good health and CMV-seronegative.

The CDR3 spells CASSYSASGGEETQYF. The CDR3 DNA sequence: TGTGCCAGCAGTTACTCTGCTAGCGGGGGGGAAGAGACCCAGTACTTC. This chain uses TRBV6-5 with TRBJ2-5; TRBD2 matches 12 bases. The CDR3 is 16 amino acids. Unmatched junction bases numbered 2, after V lost 0 bases and J lost 3 bases. Germline CDR1 MNHEY, CDR2 SVGAGI.

V usage is TRBV19 and J usage is TRBJ1-2, with 9 bases matching TRBD1. V lost 5 bases and J lost 7; bases outside the gene matches: 8. The CDR3 sequence is 14 residues long. From germline, CDR1 is LNHDA and CDR2 SQIVND (reference sequence). The CDR3 here is CASSRHRGLGGYTF. CDR3 DNA sequence: TGTGCCAGTAGTCGACACAGGGGGCTGGGTGGCTACACCTTC.

V is TRBV19 and J is TRBJ2-5, with D hard to call. Trimming cost V 5 bases and J 0 bases, with 13 bases left between them. Germline assignment: CDR1 LNHDA and CDR2 SQIVND (reference sequence). There are 15 residues in the CDR3. CDR3 in DNA: TGTGCCAGTAGTGCCCGAACGAGATACCAAGAGACCCAGTACTTC. Translation: CASSARTRYQETQYF.

The rearrangement uses TRBV2 and TRBJ2-7, with TRBD2 matching 11 bases. The V and J ends lost 6 bases and 3 bases, in that order; junction bases with no gene match: 7. The CDR3 is 15 amino acids. Looked up from germline, CDR1 is SNHLY and CDR2 is FYNNEI. The CDR3 sequence: CASSPTSGGHYEQYF. DNA of the CDR3: TGTGCCAGCAGCCCTACTAGCGGGGGACACTACGAGCAGTACTTC. The full variable domain, completed using reference TRBV2 and TRBJ2-7, is EPEVTQTPSHQVTQMGQEVILRCVPISNHLYFYWYRQILGQKVEFLVSFYNNEISEKSEIFDDQFSVERPDGSNFTLKIRSTKLEDSAMYFCASSPTSGGHYEQYFGPGTRLTVT.

Only a few counts were recorded for this clone. The chain recombines TRBV29-1 with TRBJ1-3; the D is unclear. Trimming took 6 bases from V and 2 from J, leaving 11 bases between them. Germline assignment: CDR1 SQVTM and CDR2 ANQGSEA. This CDR3 contains 13 residues. The CDR3: CSVRTSPGNTIYF. CDR3 sequence (DNA): TGCAGCGTCCGTACCAGTCCTGGAAACACCATATATTTT.